This T cell receptor (beta chain) came from a study of blood T cell repertoires in COVID-19. Study-wide background: Italy, Spain and the United States were the sources of the convalescent and acute COVID-19 samples.

A few counts support this clone. The germline CDR1 and CDR2 sequences are KGHDR and SFDVKD. V was clipped by 7 bases and J by 4 bases; unmatched bases: 8. CDR3 length: 14 residues. Using immunoSEQ multiplex PCR, the repertoire was profiled, and TCRdb retains in-frame clones only, with some absent. The sample consists of approximately 160,000 clones, 75% to 85% of them appearing once. The sequence came from a human donor in a cohort sampled during active COVID-19. V and J are TRBV24-1 and TRBJ1-2, with 7 bases that match TRBD1. Material for sequencing was peripheral blood. CDR3 coding DNA: TGTGCCACCAGACCGACAGGGCGCGGCTATGGCTACACCTTC. Translating gives CATRPTGRGYGYTF.